Below, one T cell receptor beta chain is given with its context. Its specificity is not known. Overlapping HIV-1 Gag 15-mer peptides at about 1 ug per peptide per mL were used. Sorted nonresponding memory CD4+ T cells were CD40L-negative, CD69-negative, CD45RO-high. The entry originates in a study of persistence of HIV-infected CD4 T cells. The immunoSEQ assay was version 4, run in survey mode. Profiled with immunoSEQ multiplex PCR; TCRdb holds only in-frame clones, not every one. The sample holds about 40,000 clones, over 65% seen once. The source is an adult with HIV. The donor label of this sample is uncertain. The input for sequencing was cultured CD4+ T cells from PBMCs, taken from a patient who received antiretroviral therapy.

CDR3 nucleotide sequence: TGCGCCAGCAGTGAGACCCTAGCGGGGGCCCTCACAGATACGCAGTATTTT. This sequence encodes CASSETLAGALTDTQYF. The chain employs TRBV10-2 and TRBJ2-3, with TRBD2 matching 10 bases. V trimming: 2 bases; J trimming: 2 bases; junction bases outside the gene matches: 7. The CDR3 extends over 17 amino acids. Germline-derived CDR1 and CDR2 are WSHSY and SAAADI.